Shown below are 26 T cell receptor beta chains from a single sample sequenced in a study of human T cells and chemical hapten exposure. Each CDR3 protein is one row after TCRdb ran MiXCR on the RACE reads. Counted here are 85,000 to 100,000 distinct CDR3 sequences, roughly a quarter occurring once; the ten biggest clones make up under 13%. The time point here: patch test 3, about 24 weeks after DPC sensitization. Treatment indicated: therapeutic diphenylcyclopropenone sensitization with weekly scalp DPC. Sequenced here: whole blood, sampled in connection with sensitization to the hapten diphenylcyclopropenone (DPC). Receptor source: a man aged 40-49 years with alopecia areata. Some clones in this sample may be carry-over from other donors' samples.

This clonotype was found a few times. The chain combines TRBV27 with TRBJ2-3; D is ambiguous. Trimming pared 3 bases from V and 0 bases from J, leaving 7 bases between. The CDR3 runs 14 residues. The germline CDR1 and CDR2 sequences are MNHEY and SMNVEV (reference sequence). DNA of the CDR3: TGTGCCAGCAGTTTTTTACGGAGCACAGATACGCAGTATTTT. This translates into CASSFLRSTDTQYF.

This clonotype was found a few times. As DNA, the CDR3 is TGTGCCAGCAGTTTAAACGCCAGGGAAAACGAGCAGTACTTC. Protein: CASSLNARENEQYF. The chain links TRBV28 to TRBJ2-7; D is perhaps TRBD1 (5 bases). CDR3 length: 14 amino acids. Germline V CDR1 and CDR2: MDHEN, SYDVKM. V was pared by 2 bases and J by 5 bases, with 13 bases between.

J is TRBJ2-3 and V is TRBV29-1, with 9 nucleotides matching TRBD1. V shed 7 bases, J shed 7 bases, and the junction held 12 bases outside the gene matches. Germline CDR1 is SQVTM and CDR2 is ANQGSEA. This CDR3 contains 14 residues. The CDR3 DNA reads as TGCAGCGCTGACTTAGTAACAGGGGGCAATACGCAGTATTTT. This codes for CSADLVTGGNTQYF.

The chain links TRBV6-2 or TRBV6-3 to TRBJ1-1, with D tentatively TRBD1 (6 bases). V was trimmed by 4 bases and J by 2 bases, leaving 17 bases between them. Germline values: CDR1 MNHEY, CDR2 SVGEGT. This CDR3 region has 16 residues. The CDR3 DNA sequence: TGTGCCAGCAGTTTCCCTTTGACAGGTCGAAACACTGAAGCTTTCTTT. Translating it yields CASSFPLTGRNTEAFF.

This clonotype was observed a handful of times. The chain has TRBV28 and TRBJ2-1, with TRBD2 identical over 12 bases. The CDR3 length is 16 residues. Trimming removed 5 bases from V and 5 bases from J; junction bases left unmatched: 7. Germline V gene lookup returns CDR1 MDHEN and CDR2 SYDVKM. As DNA, the CDR3 is TGTGCCAGCAGTGTCTCGACTAGCGGGAGCCACAATGAGCAGTTCTTC. Its translation: CASSVSTSGSHNEQFF.

The chain recombines TRBV7-2 with TRBJ1-6, with a possible D match to TRBD1 (5 bases). The germline V gene encodes CDR1 SGHTA and CDR2 FQGNSA. This CDR3 has 14 residues. The V and J ends lost 5 bases and 5 bases respectively, with 10 bases between them. The CDR3 DNA reads as TGTGCCAGCAGCCAGGACACCGATAATTCACCCCTCCACTTT. Translation: CASSQDTDNSPLHF. Using reference TRBV7-2 and TRBJ1-6 for the parts outside the CDR3, the full variable domain is GAGVSQSPSNKVTEKGKDVELRCDPISGHTALYWYRQSLGQGLEFLIYFQGNSAPDKSGLPSDRFSAERTGGSVSTLTIQRTQQEDSAVYLCASSQDTDNSPLHFGNGTRLTVT.

The J gene is TRBJ2-3, the V gene TRBV4-2; 9 nucleotides line up with TRBD2. V lost 1 base to trimming and J lost 4 bases; unmatched junction nucleotides: 6. Germline V gives CDR1 LGHNA, CDR2 YNFKEQ. The CDR3 has 16 residues. CDR3 sequence: CASSQGAAGGSDTQYF. The CDR3 bases are TGTGCCAGCAGCCAAGGAGCAGCGGGAGGCTCAGATACGCAGTATTTT.

The CDR3 coding sequence is TGCGCCAGCCAACAGGGTAATTCACCCCTCCACTTT. It encodes CASQQGNSPLHF. The chain uses TRBV4-1 and TRBJ1-6, with D possibly being TRBD1 (6 bases). Looked up from germline, CDR1 is MGHRA and CDR2 is YSYEKL. The CDR3 has 12 amino acids. The V end lost 8 bases, the J end lost 6 bases, and 8 bases lay between the germline ends.

This clonotype was found a few times. V gene TRBV12-3 or TRBV12-4 combines with J gene TRBJ1-1, with D uncertain. CDR3 length: 14 amino acids. Trimming shortened V by 7 bases and J by 4 bases, and 16 bases separated the two germline ends. This CDR3 reads CASIPQQRPTEAFF. As DNA, the CDR3 is TGTGCCAGCATTCCGCAACAGAGGCCCACTGAAGCTTTCTTT.

In its sample, this clonotype was seen many times. This chain connects TRBV12-3 or TRBV12-4 to TRBJ1-1; D remains unclear. The germline V and J ends were trimmed by 6 bases and 4 bases, with 21 bases remaining between them. The CDR3 covers 16 residues. Here the CDR3 reads CASSPPRIVWGTEAFF. DNA of the CDR3: TGTGCCAGCAGCCCTCCCCGAATTGTCTGGGGCACTGAAGCTTTCTTT.

The chain uses TRBV4-3 and TRBJ1-5; D is unclear. Trimming took off 3 bases at V and 0 bases at J, with 9 bases between the two ends. The germline gives CDR1 LGHNA, CDR2 YSLEER. The length of the CDR3 is 15 residues. The DNA for the CDR3 is TGCGCCAGCAGCCAGTTCAGGAGTAGCAATCAGCCCCAGCATTTT. Its protein product is CASSQFRSSNQPQHF.

This chain joins TRBV14 and TRBJ2-7; 11 nucleotides line up with TRBD2. This CDR3 is 17 amino acids long. Trimming at V came to 5 bases and at J to 0 bases, leaving 9 bases not matched to a gene. Germline V gene data show CDR1 as SGHDN and CDR2 as FVKESK. CDR3 DNA sequence: TGTGCCAGCAGCAAGGGACTAGCGGTTCCCTACTCCTACGAGCAGTACTTC. Its translation is CASSKGLAVPYSYEQYF.

The chain has TRBV28 and TRBJ1-4; perhaps TRBD1 as D (6 bases). V lost 1 base, J lost 8 bases, and 14 bases lay in between. CDR3 length: 15 amino acids. Per the germline V gene, CDR1 is MDHEN and CDR2 is SYDVKM. The DNA of the CDR3 is TGTGCCAGCAGTTTATTGAACAGGGATTACGAAAAACTGTTTTTT. This encodes CASSLLNRDYEKLFF.

V usage is TRBV7-9 and J usage is TRBJ2-5; either TRBD1 or TRBD2 may supply D (6 bases each). Trimming removed 5 bases from V and 7 bases from J, with 17 bases in between. Germline CDR1 and CDR2: SEHNR and FQNEAQ (reference sequence). The CDR3 has 14 amino acids. The CDR3 nucleotides are TGTGCCAGCAGCCATAAGGGGCCGGGGGCGACCCAGTACTTC. Its protein product is CASSHKGPGATQYF.

This clonotype occurred a few times. A junction boundary mismatches the germline segment, possibly from a read error. J is TRBJ2-3 and V is TRBV30, with TRBD2 matching over 13 bases. Germline V gene lookup returns CDR1 GTSNPN and CDR2 SVGIG (reference sequence). This CDR3 spans 15 amino acids. The CDR3, as DNA: TGTGCCCGGAGGGGACTAGCGGGATCATCAGATACGCAGTATTTT. Its protein is CARRGLAGSSDTQYF.

Regarding this clonotype: The CDR3 carries no conserved terminal phenylalanine or tryptophan, so it likely arises from a read error. CDR3 sequence reads: CASSRAYEQYC. DNA of the CDR3: TGTGCCAGCAGTCGTGCCTACGAGCAGTACTGC. The chain uses TRBV28 and TRBJ2-7; D call uncertain. The V gene lost 5 bases and the J gene lost 2 bases, with 4 bases spanning the gap. Germline CDR1 MDHEN, CDR2 SYDVKM. The CDR3 has 11 amino acids.

V gene TRBV30 combines with J gene TRBJ2-1; D is perhaps TRBD1 or TRBD2 (5 bases each). The CDR3 is 13 amino acids. Germline CDR1 reads GTSNPN; CDR2 reads SVGIG (reference sequence). Deletions cut 7 bases from V and 5 bases from J, with 15 bases between. The CDR3 reads CASTGSGHNEQFF. CDR3 coding DNA: TGTGCCTCCACAGGTTCGGGACACAATGAGCAGTTCTTC. Looking up the rest from reference TRBV30 and TRBJ2-1 gives the full variable domain: SQTIHQWPATLVQPVGSPLSLECTVEGTSNPNLYWYRQAAGRGLQLLFYSVGIGQISSEVPQNLSASRPQDRQFILSSKKLLLSDSGFYLCASTGSGHNEQFFGPGTRLTVL.

V and J are TRBV5-1 and TRBJ2-4; 8 bases align to TRBD1. This CDR3 has 14 residues. Germline CDR1 is SGHRS and CDR2 is YFSETQ. The junction had 8 bases not matched to a gene; V was cut back by 4 bases and J by 8 bases. In DNA, the CDR3 is TGCGCCAGCAGCCGAGGGACAGGTAAAGACATTCAGTACTTC. Residues: CASSRGTGKDIQYF.

This rearrangement joins TRBV28 to TRBJ1-5; D ambiguous. CDR1 MDHEN and CDR2 SYDVKM come from the germline V gene. This CDR3 spans 16 amino acids. Between the trimmed V and J ends, which lost 6 bases and 3 bases, there was a span of 18 bases. CDR3: CASSRLLAVTNQPQHF. CDR3 DNA sequence: TGTGCCAGCAGCCGTCTATTGGCCGTAACCAATCAGCCCCAGCATTTT.

This clonotype has a handful of counts. The chain joins TRBV6-5 to TRBJ2-1; 8 bases match TRBD2. Trimming at V came to 2 bases and at J to 10 bases, leaving 7 bases not matched to a gene. Germline V gene data show CDR1 as MNHEY and CDR2 as SVGAGI. This CDR3 contains 14 residues. CDR3 protein: CASSYQLAVGEQFF. The CDR3 DNA reads TGTGCCAGCAGTTACCAACTAGCGGTAGGAGAGCAGTTCTTC.

This clonotype was recorded a few times. The chain recombines TRBV6-5 with TRBJ1-1; D call uncertain. The germline V gene encodes CDR1 MNHEY and CDR2 SVGAGI. V shed 8 bases and J shed 1 base, with 8 bases lying between them. This CDR3 has 12 amino acids. The CDR3 DNA follows: TGTGCCAGCCGTGACACGAACACTGAAGCTTTCTTT. Translated: CASRDTNTEAFF.

This chain connects TRBV14 to TRBJ1-1; D is unresolved. The CDR3 length is 14 residues. Germline V gene sequence: CDR1 SGHDN, CDR2 FVKESK. Trimming removed 6 bases at V and 0 bases at J, with 11 bases between. Here the CDR3 reads CASSSTRMNTEAFF. DNA for the CDR3: TGTGCCAGCAGTTCGACGAGGATGAACACTGAAGCTTTCTTT.

This clonotype was counted a few times. The rearrangement joins TRBV20-1 to TRBJ2-6; D tentatively fits TRBD1 or TRBD2 (7 bases each). CDR1 is DFQATT and CDR2 is SNEGSKA in the germline V gene (reference sequence). V was shortened by 2 bases and J by 4 bases, with 18 bases between the two germline ends. CDR3 length: 17 amino acids. The CDR3 nucleotides are TGCAGTGCTAGAATGGCGACAGGGAGGGGAGGGGCCAACGTCCTGACTTTC. This encodes CSARMATGRGGANVLTF.

This clonotype was seen a few times. The chain carries TRBV4-3 and TRBJ2-5; D not certain. The V gene's germline CDR1 is LGHNA and CDR2 YSLEER. With 0 bases removed from V and 2 bases from J, the gap between germline ends came to 4 bases. There are 13 residues in the CDR3. CDR3: CASSQDWQETQYF. CDR3 DNA: TGCGCCAGCAGCCAAGACTGGCAAGAGACCCAGTACTTC.

This clonotype was counted a few times. The V call is TRBV28, the J call TRBJ2-2; 7 bases fit TRBD2. V dropped 5 bases and J dropped 4; count of bases not matched to a gene: 7. The germline V gene encodes CDR1 MDHEN and CDR2 SYDVKM. The CDR3 runs to 15 residues. This CDR3 reads CASSKGGRTTGELFF. The CDR3, as DNA: TGTGCCAGCAGTAAGGGCGGGAGAACCACCGGGGAGCTGTTTTTT.

V and J are TRBV20-1 and TRBJ2-7; 14 bases line up with TRBD2. The CDR3 has 15 amino acids. J gave up 6 bases and V 6 bases, and 10 bases lay outside the gene matches. Germline values: CDR1 DFQATT, CDR2 SNEGSKA (reference sequence). For the CDR3, the DNA is TGCAGTGCGGCCGGGACTAGCGGGAGACGCGGCGAGCAGTACTTC. It translates to CSAAGTSGRRGEQYF.